This is a list of T cell receptor beta chains from one sample in a study of regulatory T cells in long-lasting Graves disease. TCRdb reanalysed the multiplex PCR reads using MiXCR and keeps one entry per CDR3 protein. The sample has 600,000 to 850,000 distinct CDR3 sequences, roughly 30% seen once. The source material was peripheral blood mononuclear cells (PBMCs), sampled when the disease was refractory, from a patient treated with antithyroid drugs. These receptors were collected from a female donor with Graves disease. Both conserved end residues are part of each CDR3. The D gene is left open where the match is weak. Size tells how often a clone was seen (once, few, many) or the class of an expanded clone, and some rows leave it out.

clone_size,d_call,v_call,j_call,cdr3_aa,cdr3_nt
.,.,TRBV30,TRBJ1-1,CAQLNTEAFF,TGTGCCCAACTGAACACTGAAGCTTTCTTT
many,.,TRBV20-1,TRBJ2-6,CSARKTASGANVLTF,TGCAGTGCTAGAAAGACGGCCTCTGGGGCCAACGTCCTGACTTTC
few,.,TRBV29-1,TRBJ1-1,CSVVLAEEAFF,TGCAGCGTTGTATTGGCGGAGGAAGCTTTCTTT
many,.,TRBV28,TRBJ1-5,CASSSHLGNSGQPQHF,TGTGCCAGCAGTTCCCACCTGGGGAACTCGGGGCAGCCCCAGCATTTT
few,.,TRBV6-2/TRBV6-3,TRBJ1-6,CASSYSTVSSPLHF,TGTGCCAGCAGTTACTCGACAGTTAGTTCACCCCTCCACTTT
few,.,TRBV10-2,TRBJ2-5,CASTTELASQETQYF,TGCGCCAGCACCACAGAACTAGCATCTCAAGAGACCCAGTACTTC
few,.,TRBV20-1,TRBJ1-1,CSARKTDEAFF,TGCAGTGCTAGGAAGACAGATGAAGCTTTCTTT
.,TRBD1,TRBV7-6,TRBJ2-3,CASSDIQGRIDTQYF,TGTGCCAGCAGCGACATACAGGGGAGAATAGATACGCAGTATTTT
.,TRBD1,TRBV6-1,TRBJ1-5,CASRRTGGNGGNQPQHF,TGTGCCAGCAGACGGACAGGGGGCAACGGGGGCAATCAGCCCCAGCATTTT
few,.,TRBV12-3/TRBV12-4,TRBJ1-5,CASSWTSLDQPQHF,TGTGCCAGCAGTTGGACATCCTTGGATCAGCCCCAGCATTTT
few,.,TRBV5-6,TRBJ1-1,CASSLRYPVSTEAFF,TGTGCCAGCAGCTTGCGATATCCGGTGAGCACTGAAGCTTTCTTT
many,.,TRBV28,TRBJ1-2,CASSLVVRAWADGYTF,TGTGCCAGCAGTTTAGTCGTCAGGGCCTGGGCCGATGGCTACACCTTC
few,TRBD1,TRBV5-1,TRBJ1-1,CASSPWTGRGTEAFF,TGCGCCAGCAGCCCATGGACAGGAAGGGGCACTGAAGCTTTCTTT
.,.,TRBV12-3/TRBV12-4,TRBJ1-5,CASSLVPPNSNQPQHF,TGTGCCAGCAGTTTAGTTCCACCCAATAGCAATCAGCCCCAGCATTTT
.,TRBD2,TRBV28,TRBJ2-7,CASSENPAGGYEQYF,TGTGCCAGCAGTGAAAACCCAGCGGGAGGTTACGAGCAGTACTTC
.,TRBD1,TRBV11-2,TRBJ2-7,CASSSPGTGGFYEQYF,TGTGCCAGCAGCAGTCCGGGGACAGGGGGCTTCTACGAGCAGTACTTC
few,.,TRBV28,TRBJ1-3,CASSPPRENTIYF,TGTGCCAGCAGTCCTCCTCGAGAAAACACCATATATTTT
.,.,TRBV15,TRBJ2-7,CATSRDLEPYNEQYF,TGTGCCACCAGCCGGGACCTGGAACCCTACAACGAGCAGTACTTC
few,TRBD1,TRBV28,TRBJ2-7,CASSLRRTGGSYEQYF,TGTGCCAGCAGTTTAAGGCGGACAGGGGGCTCCTACGAGCAGTACTTC
few,TRBD2,TRBV20-1,TRBJ2-5,CSAKGLAYKTQYF,TGCAGTGCTAAAGGACTAGCTTATAAGACCCAGTACTTC
many,.,TRBV12-3/TRBV12-4,TRBJ2-5,CASSKDRVAQYF,TGTGCCAGCAGCAAAGACCGAGTGGCCCAGTACTTC
.,.,TRBV20-1,TRBJ2-2,CSARDPRNTGELFF,TGCAGTGCTAGAGATCCGAGAAACACCGGGGAGCTGTTTTTT
.,TRBD1,TRBV6-5,TRBJ2-7,CASSYGPPGQVKQYF,TGTGCCAGCAGTTACGGCCCCCCCGGACAGGTAAAGCAGTACTTC
few,TRBD1,TRBV28,TRBJ1-6,CASSNPGQGNNSPLHF,TGTGCCAGCAGTAACCCCGGACAGGGTAATAATTCACCCCTCCACTTT
few,TRBD1,TRBV27,TRBJ2-2,CASSLGPGTGVTGELFF,TGTGCCAGCAGTTTAGGTCCCGGGACAGGGGTCACCGGGGAGCTGTTTTTT
few,.,TRBV12-5,TRBJ1-2,CASGPGTLGNGYTF,TGTGCTAGTGGTCCTGGGACCTTGGGAAATGGCTACACCTTC
.,TRBD1,TRBV20-1,TRBJ2-7,CSATTGAREQYF,TGCAGTGCTACCACAGGGGCCCGCGAGCAGTACTTC
.,TRBD2,TRBV5-4,TRBJ2-7,CASSDTGTTLYEQYF,TGTGCCAGCAGCGACACCGGGACTACCCTTTACGAGCAGTACTTC
.,.,TRBV19,TRBJ1-1,CASSMGENTEAFF,TGTGCCAGTAGTATGGGGGAAAACACTGAAGCTTTCTTT
few,.,TRBV29-1,TRBJ2-5,CSVWGGDSKVETQYF,TGCAGCGTTTGGGGAGGCGACTCTAAGGTGGAGACCCAGTACTTC
.,.,TRBV2,TRBJ1-1,CARYRLNTEAFF,TGTGCCAGATACAGGTTAAACACTGAAGCTTTCTTT
few,.,TRBV11-2,TRBJ1-1,CASSLGYSGYTEAFF,TGTGCCAGCAGCTTGGGGTATTCCGGGTACACTGAAGCTTTCTTT
.,.,TRBV5-1,TRBJ1-1,CASSLDGAGDTEAFF,TGTGCCAGCAGCTTAGATGGCGCCGGGGACACTGAAGCTTTCTTT
few,TRBD2,TRBV15,TRBJ2-7,CATSREEAGGRFGYEQYF,TGTGCCACCAGCAGAGAAGAAGCGGGAGGCCGGTTTGGTTACGAGCAGTACTTC
.,.,TRBV7-4,TRBJ1-5,CASSLALIIVHGASNQPQHF,TGTGCCAGCAGCTTAGCGCTAATTATTGTCCATGGGGCCAGCAATCAGCCCCAGCATTTT
few,TRBD1,TRBV5-1,TRBJ2-2,CASSRDRAVTGELFF,TGCGCCAGCAGCCGGGACAGGGCGGTCACCGGGGAGCTGTTTTTT
.,.,TRBV7-9,TRBJ2-2,CASSLDLATNTGELFF,TGTGCCAGCAGCTTAGACCTAGCGACGAACACCGGGGAGCTGTTTTTT